This TCR beta chain was identified in a study of CD8+CD57+ T cells in acquired aplastic anemia. Background on the study: Across the sorted CD4+ and CD8+ cells, DNA amounts averaged 3.2 ug. Study-level points and caveats: No significant difference in CD8+ Simpson's diversity was found between patients and controls. Overlap between patients and controls comprised roughly 28 CD8+ CDR3 sequences.

Profiling of TCR beta VDJ combinations and CDR3 sequences used genomic DNA as template. A single record per CDR3 protein comes from TCRdb applying MiXCR to the reads. This table holds 170,000 or so distinct CDR3 sequences, 45% to 55% found once. All patients picked for sequencing had shown, by flow cytometry, an expansion of CD8+CD57+ cells. Patients were untreated when blood was sampled. Concerning this clonotype: Its antigen is unidentified.

The V end lost 3 bases, the J end lost 3 bases, and 12 bases lay between the germline ends. This CDR3 region has 14 residues. The germline V gene has CDR1 LNHNV and CDR2 YYDKDF (reference sequence). The sample comprised sorted CD4+, CD8+, or CD8+CD57+ T cells (not recorded which) from PBMCs. This chain connects TRBV15 to TRBJ2-7; D may be TRBD1 (6 bases). This receptor was taken from a human donor with aplastic anemia. The CDR3 DNA sequence: TGTGCCACCAGCAGCCTCGGACAGTTCTACGAGCAGTACTTC. Translation: CATSSLGQFYEQYF.